Listed below are T cell receptor beta chains from one sample, sequenced in a study of T cells expressing NK-cell markers. TCRdb reanalyzed the 5' RACE reads, giving one entry per CDR3 protein sequence and no DNA. This repertoire includes approximately 440,000 distinct CDR3 sequences. Sequenced material: blood T cells: a sorted CD56 or NKG2C T cell subset, CD4+ or CD8+ T cells, or bulk PBMC T cells (not recorded which). The receptors were gathered from a woman in her forties or fifties in good health. The CDR3 runs from the conserved cysteine through the conserved F or W.

V	J	CDR3
TRBV11-2	TRBJ2-2	CASSLVTGVGELFF
TRBV12-3/TRBV12-4	TRBJ1-5	CASSSTGPNQPQHF
TRBV6-2/TRBV6-3	TRBJ2-2	CASSYLAGGPNTGELFF
TRBV5-1	TRBJ2-2	CASRPSRGTGELFF
TRBV7-8	TRBJ2-3	CASSLKQGSGSTTDTQYF
TRBV20-1	TRBJ2-1	CSAIRDRGLGEQFF
TRBV5-1	TRBJ2-5	CASRIAGRQETQYF
TRBV10-3	TRBJ2-1	CAISDGTLYPFF
TRBV2	TRBJ1-1	CASKVEPQGAEAFF
TRBV20-1	TRBJ2-5	CSAPLAGGFQETQYF
TRBV29-1	TRBJ2-3	CSGLAGNTDTQYF
TRBV3-1	TRBJ2-7	CASSSTQGVGEQYF
TRBV14	TRBJ2-1	CASSQERVSEQFF
TRBV6-1	TRBJ2-2	CASSEYSLNTGELFF
TRBV19	TRBJ1-4	CASSPNTRNEKLFF
TRBV5-1	TRBJ2-5	CASSLAGAETQYF
TRBV7-6	TRBJ2-3	CASSSSSGSGDTQYF
TRBV27	TRBJ2-3	CASSPGYTQYF
TRBV12-5	TRBJ2-2	CASGRAGGELFF
TRBV3-1	TRBJ2-5	CASSQARGRRETQYF
TRBV7-6	TRBJ2-7	CASSLGTGGTFSYEQYF
TRBV14	TRBJ2-1	CASSKAAGVIEQFF
TRBV9	TRBJ1-1	CASSVDWRERGAAFF
TRBV12-5	TRBJ2-6	CASALTVSGANVLTF
TRBV12-3/TRBV12-4	TRBJ1-1	CASSLTTVRYTEAFF
TRBV6-5	TRBJ2-3	CASSSLQLAAVTDTQYF
TRBV6-6	TRBJ2-1	CASSHRRNEQFF
TRBV2	TRBJ2-7	CASSVGDSSYEQYF
TRBV6-4	TRBJ1-5	CASSPDSSNQPQHF
TRBV2	TRBJ2-3	CANLLADNTDTQYF
TRBV10-3	TRBJ2-1	CAINQGGGEQFF
TRBV21-1	TRBJ2-7	CARDRVGVDEQYF
TRBV7-9	TRBJ2-7	CASSSPGTGGYEQYF
TRBV27	TRBJ1-1	CASRGQVTNTEAFF
TRBV15	TRBJ2-3	CATLSGSRGDTQYF
TRBV3-1	TRBJ1-5	CASSQGASQGQPQHF
TRBV20-1	TRBJ1-3	CSARGPGNTIYF
TRBV4-1	TRBJ2-2	CASSQDRGGGRTGELFF
TRBV5-1	TRBJ2-5	CASSLAGVRETQYF
TRBV25-1	TRBJ1-1	CASSELQHTEAFF
TRBV18	TRBJ1-1	CASSLHRNTEAFF
TRBV7-8	TRBJ2-5	CASTYTASETQYF
TRBV10-3	TRBJ2-7	CAISLAGERYEQYF
TRBV6-2/TRBV6-3	TRBJ2-5	CASSYAGGSETQYF
TRBV20-1	TRBJ2-3	CSATFYGSTDTQYF
TRBV29-1	TRBJ2-1	CSVEEGSGYNEQFF
TRBV4-2	TRBJ2-1	CASSPRLAESSYNEQFF
TRBV15	TRBJ2-5	CATSRDRRGTQYF
TRBV5-1	TRBJ1-2	CASSYRLEDGYTF
TRBV5-1	TRBJ2-7	CASSRDGLTYEQYF
TRBV9	TRBJ2-1	CASSDRRGAYNEQFF